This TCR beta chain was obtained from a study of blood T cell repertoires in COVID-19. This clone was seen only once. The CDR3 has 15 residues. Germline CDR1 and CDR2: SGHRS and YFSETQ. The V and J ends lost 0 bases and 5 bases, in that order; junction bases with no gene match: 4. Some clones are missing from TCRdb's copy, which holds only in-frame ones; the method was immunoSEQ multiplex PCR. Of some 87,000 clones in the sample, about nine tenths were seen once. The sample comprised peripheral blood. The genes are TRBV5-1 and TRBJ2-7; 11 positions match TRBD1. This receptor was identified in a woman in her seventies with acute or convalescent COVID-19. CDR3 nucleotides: TGCGCCAGCAGCTTGGGGACAGGGGGCATCGACGAGCAGTACTTC. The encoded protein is CASSLGTGGIDEQYF. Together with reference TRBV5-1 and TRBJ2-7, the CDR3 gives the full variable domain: KAGVTQTPRYLIKTRGQQVTLSCSPISGHRSVSWYQQTPGQGLQFLFEYFSETQRNKGNFPGRFSGRQFSNSRSEMNVSTLELGDSALYLCASSLGTGGIDEQYFGPGTRLTVT.